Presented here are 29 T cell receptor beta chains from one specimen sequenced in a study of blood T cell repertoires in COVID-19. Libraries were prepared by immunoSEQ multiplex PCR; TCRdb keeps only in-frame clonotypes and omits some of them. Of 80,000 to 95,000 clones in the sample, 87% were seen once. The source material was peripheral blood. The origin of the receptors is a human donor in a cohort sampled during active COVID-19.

CDR3 in DNA: TGCGCCAGCAGCTCGGACACAGGGCACGCTTTCTTT. It encodes CASSSDTGHAFF. This chain connects TRBV5-1 to TRBJ1-1, with D possibly being TRBD1 (6 bases). Germline V CDR1 and CDR2: SGHRS, YFSETQ. With 3 bases removed from V and 11 bases from J, the gap between germline ends came to 14 bases. The CDR3 totals 12 residues.

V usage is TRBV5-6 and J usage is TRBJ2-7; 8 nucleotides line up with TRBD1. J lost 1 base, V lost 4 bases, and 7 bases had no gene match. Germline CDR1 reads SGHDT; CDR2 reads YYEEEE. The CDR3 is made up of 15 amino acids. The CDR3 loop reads CASSGGQAPSYEQYF. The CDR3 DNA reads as TGTGCCAGCAGCGGGGGACAGGCACCTTCCTACGAGCAGTACTTC.

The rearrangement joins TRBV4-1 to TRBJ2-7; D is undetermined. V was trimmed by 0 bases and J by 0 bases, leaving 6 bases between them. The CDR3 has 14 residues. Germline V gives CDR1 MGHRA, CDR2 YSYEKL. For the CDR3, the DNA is TGCGCCAGCAGCCAAGATGGCCTCTCCTACGAGCAGTACTTC. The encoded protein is CASSQDGLSYEQYF.

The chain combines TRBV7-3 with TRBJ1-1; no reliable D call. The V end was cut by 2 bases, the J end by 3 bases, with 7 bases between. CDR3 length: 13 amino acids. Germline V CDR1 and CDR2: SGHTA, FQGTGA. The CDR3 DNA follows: TGTGCCAGCAGCTTACGAGTGGACACTGAAGCTTTCTTT. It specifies CASSLRVDTEAFF. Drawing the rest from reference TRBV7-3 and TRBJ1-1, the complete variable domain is GAGVSQTPSNKVTEKGKYVELRCDPISGHTALYWYRQSLGQGPEFLIYFQGTGAADDSGLPNDRFFAVRPEGSVSTLKIQRTERGDSAVYLCASSLRVDTEAFFGQGTRLTVV.

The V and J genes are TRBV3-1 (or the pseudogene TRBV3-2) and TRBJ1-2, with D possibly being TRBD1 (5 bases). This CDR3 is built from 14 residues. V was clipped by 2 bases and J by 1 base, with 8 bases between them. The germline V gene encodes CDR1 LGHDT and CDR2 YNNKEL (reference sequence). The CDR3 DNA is TGTGCCAGCAGCCAAAGGACACTTAACTATGGCTACACCTTC. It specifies CASSQRTLNYGYTF.

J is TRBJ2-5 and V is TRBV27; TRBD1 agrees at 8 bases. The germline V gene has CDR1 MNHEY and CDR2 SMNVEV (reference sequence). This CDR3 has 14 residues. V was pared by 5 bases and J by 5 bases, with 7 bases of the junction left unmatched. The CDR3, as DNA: TGTGCCAGCAGTATAGGACAGGGTACGGAGACCCAGTACTTC. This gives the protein CASSIGQGTETQYF.

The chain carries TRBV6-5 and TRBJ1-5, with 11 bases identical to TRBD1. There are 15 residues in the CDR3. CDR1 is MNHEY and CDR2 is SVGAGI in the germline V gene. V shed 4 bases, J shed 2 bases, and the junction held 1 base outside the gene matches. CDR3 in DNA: TGTGCCAGCAGTTGGGGACAGGGGGGCAATCAGCCCCAGCATTTT. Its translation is CASSWGQGGNQPQHF.

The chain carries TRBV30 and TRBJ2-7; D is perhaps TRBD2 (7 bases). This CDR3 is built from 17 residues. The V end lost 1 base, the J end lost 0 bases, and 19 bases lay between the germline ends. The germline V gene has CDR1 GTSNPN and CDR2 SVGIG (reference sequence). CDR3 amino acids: CAWSANEGGMSSYEQYF. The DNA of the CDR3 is TGTGCCTGGAGTGCCAATGAGGGGGGGATGAGCTCCTACGAGCAGTACTTC.

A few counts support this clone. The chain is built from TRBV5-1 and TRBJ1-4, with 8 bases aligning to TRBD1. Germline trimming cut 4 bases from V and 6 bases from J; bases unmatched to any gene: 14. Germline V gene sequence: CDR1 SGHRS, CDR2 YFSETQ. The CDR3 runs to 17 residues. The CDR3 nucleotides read TGCGCCAGCAGCCCTCAGGGGGCGCTTGGAGGAGATGAAAAACTGTTTTTT. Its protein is CASSPQGALGGDEKLFF.

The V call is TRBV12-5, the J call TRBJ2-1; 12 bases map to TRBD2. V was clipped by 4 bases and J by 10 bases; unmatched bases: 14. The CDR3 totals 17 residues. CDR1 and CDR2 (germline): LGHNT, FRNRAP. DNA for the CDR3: TGTGCTAGTGGTTCACCCGGACTAGCGGGGTCCGGGGAGGAGCAGTTCTTC. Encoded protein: CASGSPGLAGSGEEQFF.

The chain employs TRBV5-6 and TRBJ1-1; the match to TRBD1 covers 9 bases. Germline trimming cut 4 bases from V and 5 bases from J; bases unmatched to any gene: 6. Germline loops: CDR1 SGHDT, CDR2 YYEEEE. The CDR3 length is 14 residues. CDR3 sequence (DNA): TGTGCCAGCAGCAGGACAGGGGTTGGGACTGAAGCTTTCTTT. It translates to CASSRTGVGTEAFF. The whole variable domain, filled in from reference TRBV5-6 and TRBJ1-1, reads DAGVTQSPTHLIKTRGQQVTLRCSPKSGHDTVSWYQQALGQGPQFIFQYYEEEERQRGNFPDRFSGHQFPNYSSELNVNALLLGDSALYLCASSRTGVGTEAFFGQGTRLTVV.

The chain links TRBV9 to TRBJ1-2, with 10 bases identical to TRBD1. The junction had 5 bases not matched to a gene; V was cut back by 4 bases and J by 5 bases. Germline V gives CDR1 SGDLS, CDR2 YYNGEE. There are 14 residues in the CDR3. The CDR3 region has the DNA TGTGCCAGCAGCCCCGGACAGGGGGTTTATGGCTACACCTTC. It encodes CASSPGQGVYGYTF.

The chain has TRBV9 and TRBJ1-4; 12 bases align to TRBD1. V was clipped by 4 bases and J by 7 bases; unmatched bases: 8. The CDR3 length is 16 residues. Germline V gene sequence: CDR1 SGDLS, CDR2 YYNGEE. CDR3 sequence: CASSFRDRGRFEKLFF. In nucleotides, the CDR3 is TGTGCCAGCAGCTTCCGGGACAGGGGGCGCTTTGAAAAACTGTTTTTT.

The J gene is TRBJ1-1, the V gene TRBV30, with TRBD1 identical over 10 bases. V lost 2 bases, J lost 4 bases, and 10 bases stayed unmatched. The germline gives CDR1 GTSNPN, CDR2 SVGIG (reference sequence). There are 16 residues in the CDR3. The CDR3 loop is CAWSRRLRQGATEAFF. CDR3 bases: TGTGCCTGGAGTCGGCGCCTTAGACAGGGGGCCACTGAAGCTTTCTTT. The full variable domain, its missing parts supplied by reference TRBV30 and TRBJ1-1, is SQTIHQWPATLVQPVGSPLSLECTVEGTSNPNLYWYRQAAGRGLQLLFYSVGIGQISSEVPQNLSASRPQDRQFILSSKKLLLSDSGFYLCAWSRRLRQGATEAFFGQGTRLTVV.

CDR3 sequence (DNA): TGTGCCAGCAGCTTAATACCCCTAGTGTTGGGCACAGATACGCAGTATTTT. Translation: CASSLIPLVLGTDTQYF. The V gene is TRBV7-2, the J gene TRBJ2-3; unclear D gene. The CDR3 has 17 amino acids. V was trimmed by 2 bases and J by 1 base, leaving 16 bases between them. The V gene's germline CDR1 is SGHTA and CDR2 FQGNSA.

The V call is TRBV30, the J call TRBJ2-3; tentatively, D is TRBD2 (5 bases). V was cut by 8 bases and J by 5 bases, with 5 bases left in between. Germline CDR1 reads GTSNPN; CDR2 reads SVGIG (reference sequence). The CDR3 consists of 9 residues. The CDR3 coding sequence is TGTGCCGGAGGAGATACGCAGTATTTT. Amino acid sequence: CAGGDTQYF.

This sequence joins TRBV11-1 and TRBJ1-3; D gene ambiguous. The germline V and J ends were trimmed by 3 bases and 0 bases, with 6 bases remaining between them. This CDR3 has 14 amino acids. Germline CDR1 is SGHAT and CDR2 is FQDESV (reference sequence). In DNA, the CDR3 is TGTGCCAGCAGCTTTTTCAACTCTGGAAACACCATATATTTT. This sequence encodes CASSFFNSGNTIYF.

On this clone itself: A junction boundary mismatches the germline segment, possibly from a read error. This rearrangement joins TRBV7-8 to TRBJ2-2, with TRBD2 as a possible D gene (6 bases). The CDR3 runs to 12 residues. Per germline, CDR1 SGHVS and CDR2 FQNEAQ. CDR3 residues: CASSESTGGLFF. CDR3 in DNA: TGTGCCAGCAGCGAAAGCACCGGGGGGCTGTTTTTT.

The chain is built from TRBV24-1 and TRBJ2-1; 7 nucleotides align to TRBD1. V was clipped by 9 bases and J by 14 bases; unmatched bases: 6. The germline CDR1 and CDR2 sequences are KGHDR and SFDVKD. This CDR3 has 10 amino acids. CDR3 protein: CATSDRAEFF. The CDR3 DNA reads TGTGCCACCTCCGACAGGGCCGAGTTCTTC.

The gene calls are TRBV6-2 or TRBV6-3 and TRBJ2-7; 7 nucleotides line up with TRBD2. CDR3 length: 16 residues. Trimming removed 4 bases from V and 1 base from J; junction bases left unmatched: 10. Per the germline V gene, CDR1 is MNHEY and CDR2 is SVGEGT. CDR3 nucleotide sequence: TGTGCCAGCAGTTCTCCAGCGAAGCGGGGATCCTACGAGCAGTACTTC. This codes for CASSSPAKRGSYEQYF.

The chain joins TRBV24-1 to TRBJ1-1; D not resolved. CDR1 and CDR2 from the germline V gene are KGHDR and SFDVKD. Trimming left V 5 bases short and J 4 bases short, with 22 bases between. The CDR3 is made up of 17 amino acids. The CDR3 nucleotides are TGTGCCACCAGTGCCGTGGACCGCCCAATGGCGGGCACTGAAGCTTTCTTT. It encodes CATSAVDRPMAGTEAFF.

This CDR3 is CASSLDGGRTYEQYF. DNA of the CDR3: TGTGCCAGCAGCTTAGATGGAGGGCGAACCTACGAGCAGTACTTC. This chain joins TRBV11-3 and TRBJ2-7, with D possibly TRBD2 on 6 matching bases. This CDR3 is 15 amino acids long. Trimming took 0 bases from V and 2 from J, leaving 11 bases between them. Germline V lookup: CDR1 SGHNT, CDR2 YENEEA.

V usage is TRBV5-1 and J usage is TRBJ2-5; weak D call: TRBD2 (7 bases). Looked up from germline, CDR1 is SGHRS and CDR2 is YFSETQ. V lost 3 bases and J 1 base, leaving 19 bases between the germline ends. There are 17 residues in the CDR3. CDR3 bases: TGCGCCAGCAGCTCCGCCCGGGGGGCCTCCCTCCAAGAGACCCAGTACTTC. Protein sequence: CASSSARGASLQETQYF.

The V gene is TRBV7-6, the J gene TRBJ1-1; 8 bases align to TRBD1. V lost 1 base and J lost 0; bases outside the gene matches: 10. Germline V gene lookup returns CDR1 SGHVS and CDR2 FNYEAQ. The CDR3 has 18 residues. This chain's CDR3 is CASSLGPRGQAMNTEAFF. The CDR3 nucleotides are TGTGCCAGCAGCTTAGGGCCCCGGGGACAGGCCATGAACACTGAAGCTTTCTTT.

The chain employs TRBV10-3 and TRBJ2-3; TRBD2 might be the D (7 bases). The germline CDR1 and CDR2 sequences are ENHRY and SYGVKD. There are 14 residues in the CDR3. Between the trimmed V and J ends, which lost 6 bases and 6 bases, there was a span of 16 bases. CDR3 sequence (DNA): TGTGCCATCAGAGGGGGGGCCGCCAACGATACGCAGTATTTT. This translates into CAIRGGAANDTQYF.

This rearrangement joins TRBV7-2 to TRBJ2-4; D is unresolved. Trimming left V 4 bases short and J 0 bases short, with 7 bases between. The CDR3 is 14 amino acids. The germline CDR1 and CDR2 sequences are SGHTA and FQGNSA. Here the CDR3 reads CASSSPIAKNIQYF. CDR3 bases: TGTGCCAGCAGCTCCCCAATAGCCAAAAACATTCAGTACTTC.

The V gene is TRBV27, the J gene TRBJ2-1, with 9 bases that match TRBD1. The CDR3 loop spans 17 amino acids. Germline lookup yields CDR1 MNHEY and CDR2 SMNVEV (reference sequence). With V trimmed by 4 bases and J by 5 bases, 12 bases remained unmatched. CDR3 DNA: TGTGCCAGCAGTTCGGACAGGGGACGGGGGAGTAACAATGAGCAGTTCTTC. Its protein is CASSSDRGRGSNNEQFF.

CDR3 sequence: CASGPIGTSREEKLFF. Here the CDR3 DNA reads TGTGCCAGCGGCCCTATCGGGACGTCCCGGGAGGAAAAACTGTTTTTT. The chain employs TRBV27 and TRBJ1-4; TRBD1 is a possible D gene (5 bases). Per germline, CDR1 MNHEY and CDR2 SMNVEV (reference sequence). V shed 8 bases and J shed 8 bases, with 24 bases lying between them. CDR3 length: 16 amino acids.

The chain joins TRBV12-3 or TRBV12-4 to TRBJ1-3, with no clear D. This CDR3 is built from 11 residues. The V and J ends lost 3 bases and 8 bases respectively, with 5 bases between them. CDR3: CASSLSDTIYF. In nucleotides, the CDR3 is TGTGCCAGCAGTTTGTCAGACACCATATATTTT.